A selection of T cell receptor beta chains follows, all from one sample in a study of shared clonotypes between healthy human individuals. Here immunoSEQ multiplex PCR was the method, and the copy in TCRdb shows in-frame clones only, minus some. The data hold 600,000 to 750,000 clones, with approximately 72% observed a single time. The source material was memory CD4+ T cells sorted from blood. The receptors were gathered from a woman under 40 in good health. The CDR3 runs from the conserved cysteine through the conserved F or W. The order of the fields is clone size, D gene, V gene, J gene, CDR3 protein, CDR3 DNA. The D gene is left open where the match is weak. A clone size is listed for some rows: how often the clone was seen (once, few, many), or a class if it is expanded.

.	TRBD2	TRBV18	TRBJ2-7	CASSPPTSGSHEQYF	TGTGCCAGCTCACCACCCACTAGCGGGAGTCACGAGCAGTACTTC
.	.	TRBV30	TRBJ1-6	CAYQRNTVVSPLHF	TGTGCTTATCAACGGAACACAGTCGTTTCACCCCTCCACTTT
.	.	TRBV9	TRBJ2-2	CASSVVGTGELFF	TGTGCCAGCAGCGTAGTTGGTACCGGGGAGCTGTTTTTT
.	.	TRBV7-3	TRBJ1-5	CASSNIGAGNSNQPQHF	TGTGCCAGCAGCAATATAGGGGCGGGAAATAGCAATCAGCCCCAGCATTTT
.	.	TRBV7-2	TRBJ2-5	CASSFDSAYQETQYF	TGTGCCAGCAGCTTCGACAGCGCGTACCAAGAGACCCAGTACTTC
few	TRBD2	TRBV15	TRBJ2-7	CATSRGQREGKEQYF	TGTGCCACCAGCAGAGGTCAGCGGGAGGGCAAAGAGCAGTACTTC
.	.	TRBV2	TRBJ1-2	CASSFQDRRYGYTF	TGTGCCAGCAGTTTCCAAGACCGCCGGTATGGCTACACCTTC
.	.	TRBV7-9	TRBJ2-3	CASSFQEFTDTQYF	TGTGCCAGCAGCTTTCAGGAATTCACAGATACGCAGTATTTT
few	.	TRBV11-2	TRBJ1-2	CASSLARATGYTF	TGTGCCAGCAGCTTAGCAAGGGCAACTGGCTACACCTTC
.	TRBD1	TRBV4-1	TRBJ2-7	CASSQEAEGQGTSYEQYF	TGCGCCAGCAGCCAAGAAGCGGAGGGACAGGGAACCTCCTACGAGCAGTACTTC
.	.	TRBV19	TRBJ1-3	CASKVTYSGNTIYF	TGTGCCAGTAAGGTCACCTACTCTGGAAACACCATATATTTT
.	.	TRBV18	TRBJ2-2	CASSPRAGASTGELFF	TGTGCCAGCTCACCACGGGCAGGGGCGAGCACCGGGGAGCTGTTTTTT
.	.	TRBV28	TRBJ2-3	CASSLLRDTQYF	TGTGCCAGCAGTTTATTGAGAGATACGCAGTATTTT
.	.	TRBV7-2	TRBJ2-5	CASSWGRSGTQYF	TGTGCCAGCAGCTGGGGCCGATCTGGGACCCAGTACTTC
once	.	TRBV25-1	TRBJ2-7	CASSYRDIFYEQYF	TGTGCCAGCAGTTACAGGGACATATTCTACGAGCAGTACTTC
.	TRBD1	TRBV19	TRBJ1-5	CASSTTGGRSNQPQHF	TGTGCCAGTAGTACCACAGGGGGCAGAAGCAATCAGCCCCAGCATTTT
medium-sized	.	TRBV27	TRBJ2-2	CASSPRGGGTGELFF	TGTGCCAGCAGCCCGAGGGGGGGCGGCACCGGGGAGCTGTTTTTT
.	.	TRBV28	TRBJ2-7	CASTPPGRYEQYF	TGTGCCAGCACCCCGCCTGGACGCTACGAGCAGTACTTC
.	.	TRBV28	TRBJ1-1	CASSLPGLTEAFF	TGTGCCAGCAGTTTACCCGGCCTCACTGAAGCTTTCTTT
.	.	TRBV18	TRBJ1-4	CASSPDTGEKLFF	TGTGCCAGCTCACCCGACACGGGGGAAAAACTGTTTTTT
.	.	TRBV5-5	TRBJ2-2	CASSWQPRNTGELFF	TGTGCCAGCAGCTGGCAGCCGAGGAACACCGGGGAGCTGTTTTTT
few	.	TRBV5-8	TRBJ1-3	CASGSRNSGNTIYF	TGTGCCAGCGGCAGCAGAAACTCTGGAAACACCATATATTTT
.	.	TRBV7-9	TRBJ1-1	CASRETTNTEAFF	TGTGCCAGCAGAGAGACAACGAACACTGAAGCTTTCTTT
.	.	TRBV11-2	TRBJ2-3	CASRLNLDTQYF	TGTGCCAGCCGGTTGAACTTGGATACGCAGTATTTT
.	.	TRBV2	TRBJ2-7	CASSDSGYEQYF	TGTGCCAGCAGTGATTCCGGATATGAGCAGTACTTC
.	.	TRBV28	TRBJ1-1	CASSSQPSNRDTEAFF	TGTGCCAGCAGTTCCCAACCTAGTAACAGGGACACTGAAGCTTTCTTT